Here is one TCR beta chain with its context. Profiling relied on immunoSEQ multiplex PCR, and the TCRdb table lists in-frame clones only, not all of them. The repertoire has roughly 140,000 clones, approximately 86% of them found once; the top ten carry over 10%. This sample's time point: blood 2 weeks post-SBRT. Treatment noted: 15 Gy SBRT to primary tumor, nephrectomy 4 weeks later. The tumor was a clear cell renal cell carcinoma. This specimen belongs to a study of radiation and T cells in renal cell carcinoma. The V end lost 2 bases, the J end lost 1 base, and 8 bases lay between the germline ends. This CDR3 comprises 14 residues. The V gene's germline CDR1 is SNHLY and CDR2 FYNNEI.

The V gene is TRBV2, the J gene TRBJ1-1, with D perhaps matching TRBD1 (5 bases). The sample in question was blood, obtained from a patient whose treatment included radiotherapy and nephrectomy. The TCR originated in a woman aged 50 to 60 with renal cell carcinoma. The CDR3 sequence is CASSERRGNTEAFF. CDR3 DNA: TGTGCCAGCAGTGAAAGGAGGGGGAACACTGAAGCTTTCTTT.